This entry is about one T cell receptor (beta chain). This sample is drawn from a study of blood T cell repertoires in COVID-19. Assay used: immunoSEQ multiplex PCR; TCRdb lists only in-frame clones, some missing. The sample carries 130,000 to 150,000 clones, over 80% recorded once. The cohort comprised adults aged roughly 18 to 100 years residing in under 30 US areas. Participants had their cohort set by participant-reported clinical history. CDR3 length equals 15 residues. Per the germline V gene, CDR1 is SQVTM and CDR2 is ANQGSEA. V lost 6 bases and J lost 0; bases outside the gene matches: 7. Sequenced input: PBMCs or T cells enriched from blood (not recorded which). The V gene is TRBV29-1, the J gene TRBJ1-5, with 8 positions matching TRBD1. The source of this sequence is a woman aged 50 to 65 who had been exposed to COVID-19. As DNA, the CDR3 is TGCAGCGTCCTCCCAGGGGGCGGTAGCAATCAGCCCCAGCATTTT. Translation: CSVLPGGGSNQPQHF.